The 20 T cell receptor beta chains below come from one sample, sequenced in a study of CD4 T cells in relation to SARS-CoV-2 and coronaviruses. The unexposed donors gave CD4+ T cells in about 2010-2019, prior to COVID-19. The cells were cultured for under twelve days before CD4+ T cells were isolated. Libraries were prepared by immunoSEQ multiplex PCR; TCRdb keeps only in-frame clonotypes and omits some of them. This table holds about 23,000 clones, 65% to 80% found once. No cognate antigen is known for these TCRs. The sample was CD4+ T cells from PBMCs, cultured in vitro. These TCRs come from a human donor in good health.

The chain couples TRBV29-1 to TRBJ2-5; 8 bases agree with TRBD2. Germline V gene data show CDR1 as SQVTM and CDR2 as ANQGSEA. This CDR3 spans 13 amino acids. V shed 4 bases, J shed 1 base, and the junction held 2 bases outside the gene matches. CDR3 bases: TGCAGCGTTGGTGCGGGGGGCCAAGAGACCCAGTACTTC. Its protein is CSVGAGGQETQYF.

CDR3 coding DNA: TGTGCCAGCAGCGTAGATAGCGGGAGAGGCACCGGGGAGCTGTTTTTT. This codes for CASSVDSGRGTGELFF. The chain employs TRBV11-1 and TRBJ2-2, with 9 bases matching TRBD2. V lost 5 bases, J lost 4 bases, and 8 bases stayed unmatched. Germline V gene sequence: CDR1 SGHAT, CDR2 FQDESV (reference sequence). The CDR3 runs 16 residues. Combining the CDR3 with reference TRBV11-1 and TRBJ2-2 gives the whole variable domain EAEVAQSPRYKITEKSQAVAFWCDPISGHATLYWYRQILGQGPELLVQFQDESVVDDSQLPKDRFSAERLKGVDSTLKIQPAELGDSAMYLCASSVDSGRGTGELFFGEGSRLTVL.

The chain is built from TRBV10-3 and TRBJ2-3; 12 bases line up with TRBD2. The CDR3 runs 15 residues. Germline CDR1 and CDR2: ENHRY and SYGVKD. V gave up 4 bases and J gave up 5 bases; unmatched junction bases: 4. The CDR3 region has the DNA TGTGCCATCAGTGCTAGCGGGGGGGCTCGAGATACGCAGTATTTT. Translating gives CAISASGGARDTQYF.

The chain combines TRBV7-9 with TRBJ1-4, with D perhaps TRBD1 (6 bases). The germline V and J ends were trimmed by 5 bases and 7 bases, with 14 bases remaining between them. This CDR3 comprises 14 residues. The V gene's germline CDR1 is SEHNR and CDR2 FQNEAQ (reference sequence). The CDR3 spells CASSNRVSVEKLFF. The DNA of the CDR3 is TGTGCCAGCAGCAACAGGGTCTCGGTTGAAAAACTGTTTTTT.

The rearrangement joins TRBV10-3 to TRBJ2-7; D may be TRBD1 (6 bases). V was pared by 6 bases and J by 1 base, with 10 bases between. This CDR3 contains 13 residues. From germline, CDR1 is ENHRY and CDR2 SYGVKD. The CDR3 region has the DNA TGTGCCATCAGGCCAGGGGTATCCTACGAGCAGTACTTC. Amino acid sequence: CAIRPGVSYEQYF.

The chain links TRBV7-2 to TRBJ2-3; possibly TRBD1 for D (6 bases). The V end was cut by 3 bases, the J end by 15 bases, with 16 bases between. In germline, CDR1 is SGHTA, CDR2 FQGNSA. The CDR3 loop spans 12 amino acids. The CDR3 coding sequence is TGTGCCAGCAGCTTCCCGGGACAAGGTTTATATTTT. It yields the protein CASSFPGQGLYF.

The chain employs TRBV5-1 and TRBJ1-1; TRBD1 might be the D (5 bases). The germline V gene encodes CDR1 SGHRS and CDR2 YFSETQ. The CDR3 spans 16 residues. Trimming pared 3 bases from V and 0 bases from J, leaving 15 bases between. Written as DNA, the CDR3 is TGCGCCAGCAGCTCAATGGGGCAACTTATGAACACTGAAGCTTTCTTT. Translating it yields CASSSMGQLMNTEAFF.

V is TRBV4-3 and J is TRBJ2-6; tentatively, D is TRBD2 (5 bases). V was clipped by 1 base and J by 0 bases, with 10 bases between them. The germline CDR1 and CDR2 sequences are LGHNA and YSLEER. There are 17 residues in the CDR3. CDR3 residues: CASSQVGRGSGANVLTF. The DNA for the CDR3 is TGCGCCAGCAGCCAAGTCGGACGGGGCTCTGGGGCCAACGTCCTGACTTTC.

The rearrangement uses TRBV29-1 and TRBJ2-7; 8 positions match TRBD2. The germline gives CDR1 SQVTM, CDR2 ANQGSEA. The CDR3 sequence is 13 residues long. V lost 5 bases and J lost 4; bases outside the gene matches: 7. The CDR3 nucleotides read TGCAGCGTTCCAGGACTAGCTACTTACGAGCAGTACTTC. It encodes CSVPGLATYEQYF.

The chain joins TRBV3-1 (or the pseudogene TRBV3-2) to TRBJ2-1, with 11 bases that match TRBD1. The J segment lost 2 bases and the V segment lost 3 bases, leaving 0 bases of the junction unmatched. The CDR3 consists of 15 residues. CDR1 LGHDT and CDR2 YNNKEL come from the germline V gene (reference sequence). CDR3 protein: CASSQDRGPYNEQFF. CDR3 DNA: TGTGCCAGCAGCCAGGACAGGGGGCCCTACAATGAGCAGTTCTTC.

V is TRBV2 and J is TRBJ1-2; 8 bases are a match to TRBD1. CDR3 size: 14 residues. In germline, CDR1 is SNHLY, CDR2 FYNNEI. V dropped 7 bases and J dropped 4; count of bases not matched to a gene: 8. Here the CDR3 DNA reads TGTGCCAGCATCAGGGGGCCAGGCATCTATGGCTACACCTTC. Translating it yields CASIRGPGIYGYTF.

The CDR3 bases are TGTGCCAGCTCAAGGGAGCGCGACACCGGGGAGCTGTTTTTT. It yields the protein CASSRERDTGELFF. The V gene is TRBV18, the J gene TRBJ2-2; tentative D call: TRBD2 (5 bases). The CDR3 has 14 amino acids. V was shortened by 5 bases and J by 3 bases, with 10 bases between the two germline ends. CDR1 KGHSH and CDR2 LQKENI come from the germline V gene.

J is TRBJ2-1 and V is TRBV10-2; D gene uncertain. The CDR3 runs to 17 residues. From germline, CDR1 is WSHSY and CDR2 SAAADI. Trimming shortened V by 0 bases and J by 0 bases, and 12 bases separated the two germline ends. This CDR3 reads CASSESIRSFSYNEQFF. In DNA, the CDR3 is TGCGCCAGCAGTGAGTCAATTCGGTCGTTCTCCTACAATGAGCAGTTCTTC.

The CDR3 spells CASTQQGSELNEQFF. DNA of the CDR3: TGTGCCAGCACTCAACAGGGGTCGGAGTTGAATGAGCAGTTCTTC. This chain uses TRBV27 with TRBJ2-1, with 7 bases fitting TRBD1. V shed 7 bases, J shed 7 bases, and the junction held 13 bases outside the gene matches. Germline lookup yields CDR1 MNHEY and CDR2 SMNVEV (reference sequence). The CDR3 loop spans 15 amino acids.

This chain uses TRBV5-4 with TRBJ2-7, with D unclear. Trimming pared 0 bases from V and 6 bases from J, leaving 7 bases between. The CDR3 runs to 12 residues. Germline-derived CDR1 and CDR2 are SGHNT and YYREEE (reference sequence). The CDR3 DNA is TGTGCCAGCAGCTTGGACCTGGGCGAGCAGTACTTC. This codes for CASSLDLGEQYF.

This rearrangement joins TRBV9 to TRBJ2-7, with 8 bases matching TRBD2. The CDR3 totals 14 residues. V was clipped by 4 bases and J by 0 bases; unmatched bases: 3. The germline CDR1 and CDR2 sequences are SGDLS and YYNGEE. In nucleotides, the CDR3 is TGTGCCAGCAGCAGTAGCGGGATCTCCTACGAGCAGTACTTC. It specifies CASSSSGISYEQYF.

V usage is TRBV4-3 and J usage is TRBJ1-4; 8 bases map to TRBD1. This CDR3 region has 15 residues. Germline CDR1 is LGHNA and CDR2 is YSLEER. The junction had 6 bases not matched to a gene; V was cut back by 1 base and J by 8 bases. The CDR3, as DNA: TGCGCCAGCAGCCAAGTTCCAGGGGGCGGCGAAAAACTGTTTTTT. As protein: CASSQVPGGGEKLFF.

The chain is built from TRBV3-1 (or the pseudogene TRBV3-2) and TRBJ2-7, with D perhaps TRBD1 or TRBD2 (5 bases each). CDR1 LGHDT and CDR2 YNNKEL come from the germline V gene (reference sequence). Trimming removed 4 bases at V and 3 bases at J, with 10 bases between. The CDR3 covers 13 residues. DNA of the CDR3: TGTGCCAGCAGCCTGGGACGGGGCTACGAGCAGTACTTC. Translating it yields CASSLGRGYEQYF.

V usage is TRBV9 and J usage is TRBJ2-7; 10 bases align to TRBD1. CDR1 SGDLS and CDR2 YYNGEE come from the germline V gene. CDR3 length equals 14 residues. The V and J ends lost 3 bases and 5 bases, in that order; junction bases with no gene match: 5. The CDR3 sequence is CASSARTGGDEQYF. CDR3 in DNA: TGTGCCAGCAGCGCGCGGACAGGGGGGGACGAGCAGTACTTC. Combining the CDR3 with reference TRBV9 and TRBJ2-7 gives the whole variable domain DSGVTQTPKHLITATGQRVTLRCSPRSGDLSVYWYQQSLDQGLQFLIQYYNGEERAKGNILERFSAQQFPDLHSELNLSSLELGDSALYFCASSARTGGDEQYFGPGTRLTVT.

The chain recombines TRBV11-2 with TRBJ2-5; tentative D call: TRBD2 (5 bases). V shed 7 bases and J shed 8 bases, with 17 bases lying between them. The CDR3 length is 13 residues. CDR1 is SGHAT and CDR2 is FQNNGV in the germline V gene. The CDR3 coding sequence is TGTGCCAGCACCGAGACCCGGCCGGGAACCCAGTACTTC. Translating gives CASTETRPGTQYF.